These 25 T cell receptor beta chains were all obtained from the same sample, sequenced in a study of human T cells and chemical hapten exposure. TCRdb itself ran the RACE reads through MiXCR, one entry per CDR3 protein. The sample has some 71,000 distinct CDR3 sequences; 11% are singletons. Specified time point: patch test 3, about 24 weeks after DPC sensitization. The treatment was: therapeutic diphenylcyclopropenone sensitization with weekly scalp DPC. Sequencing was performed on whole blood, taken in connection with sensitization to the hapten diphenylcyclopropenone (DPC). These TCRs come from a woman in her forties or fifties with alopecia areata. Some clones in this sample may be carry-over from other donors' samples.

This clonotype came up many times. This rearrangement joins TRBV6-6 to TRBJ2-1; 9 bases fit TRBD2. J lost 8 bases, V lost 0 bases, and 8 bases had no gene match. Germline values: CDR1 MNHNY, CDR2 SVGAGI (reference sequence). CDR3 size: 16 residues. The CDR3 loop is CASSYSPAGGLDEQFF. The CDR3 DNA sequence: TGTGCCAGCAGTTACTCCCCGGCGGGGGGGCTGGATGAGCAGTTCTTC.

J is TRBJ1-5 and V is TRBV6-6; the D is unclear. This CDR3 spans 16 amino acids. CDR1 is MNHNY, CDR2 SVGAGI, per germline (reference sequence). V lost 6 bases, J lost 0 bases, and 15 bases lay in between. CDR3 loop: CASSPFVEDSNQPQHF. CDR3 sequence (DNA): TGTGCCAGCAGCCCCTTCGTAGAAGATAGCAATCAGCCCCAGCATTTT.

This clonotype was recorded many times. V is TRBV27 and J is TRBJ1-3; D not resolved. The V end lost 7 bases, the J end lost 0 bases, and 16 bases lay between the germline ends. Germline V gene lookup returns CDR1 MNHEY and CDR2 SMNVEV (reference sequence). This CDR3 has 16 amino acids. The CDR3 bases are TGTGCCAGCACCACCTTCTCCGGGAGCTCTGGAAACACCATATATTTT. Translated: CASTTFSGSSGNTIYF.

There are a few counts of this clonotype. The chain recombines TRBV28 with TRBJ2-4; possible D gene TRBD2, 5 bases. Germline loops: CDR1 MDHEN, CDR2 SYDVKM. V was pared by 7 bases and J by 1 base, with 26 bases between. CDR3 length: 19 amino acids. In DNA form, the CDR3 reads TGTGCCAGCAAAGGGCCCCTCATGTACGGGGTCTCGGCCAAAAACATTCAGTACTTC. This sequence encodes CASKGPLMYGVSAKNIQYF.

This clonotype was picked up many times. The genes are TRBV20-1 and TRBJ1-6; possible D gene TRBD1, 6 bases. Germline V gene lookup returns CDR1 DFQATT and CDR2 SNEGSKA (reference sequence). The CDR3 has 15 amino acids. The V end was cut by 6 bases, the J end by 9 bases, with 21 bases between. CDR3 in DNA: TGCAGTGCCAGACCCCGGGGGGCTGGTGTTTCACCCCTCCACTTT. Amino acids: CSARPRGAGVSPLHF.

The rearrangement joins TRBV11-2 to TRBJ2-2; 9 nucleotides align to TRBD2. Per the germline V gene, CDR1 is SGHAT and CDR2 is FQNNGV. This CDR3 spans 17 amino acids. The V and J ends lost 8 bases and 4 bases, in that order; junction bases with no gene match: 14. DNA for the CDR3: TGTGCCAGCTCTGTGAGGCTAGCGGGATTTTCCACCGGGGAGCTGTTTTTT. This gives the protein CASSVRLAGFSTGELFF.

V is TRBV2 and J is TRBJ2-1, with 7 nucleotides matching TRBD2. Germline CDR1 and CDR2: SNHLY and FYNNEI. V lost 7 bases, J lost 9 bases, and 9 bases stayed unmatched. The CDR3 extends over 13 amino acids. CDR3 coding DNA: TGTGCCAGCACCCTGACTAGCTTGGGTGAGCAGTTCTTC. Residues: CASTLTSLGEQFF.

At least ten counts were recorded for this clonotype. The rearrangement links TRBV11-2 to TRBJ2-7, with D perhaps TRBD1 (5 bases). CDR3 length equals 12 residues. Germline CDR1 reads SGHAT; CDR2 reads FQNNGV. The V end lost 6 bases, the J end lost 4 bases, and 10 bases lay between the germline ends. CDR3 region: CASSRDRYEQYF. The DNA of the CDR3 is TGTGCCAGCAGTAGAGACAGATACGAGCAGTACTTC.

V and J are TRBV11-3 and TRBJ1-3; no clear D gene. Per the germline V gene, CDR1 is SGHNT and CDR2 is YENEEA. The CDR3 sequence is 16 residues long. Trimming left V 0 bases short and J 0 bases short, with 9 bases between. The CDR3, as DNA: TGTGCCAGCAGCTTAGACGCGGGCCCCTCTGGAAACACCATATATTTT. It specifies CASSLDAGPSGNTIYF.

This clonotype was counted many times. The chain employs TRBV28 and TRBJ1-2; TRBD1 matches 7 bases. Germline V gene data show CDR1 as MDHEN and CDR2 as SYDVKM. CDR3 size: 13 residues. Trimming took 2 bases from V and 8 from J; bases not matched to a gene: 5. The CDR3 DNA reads TGTGCCAGCAGTTTAGGGGGGACAGAAGGCTACACCTTC. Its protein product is CASSLGGTEGYTF.

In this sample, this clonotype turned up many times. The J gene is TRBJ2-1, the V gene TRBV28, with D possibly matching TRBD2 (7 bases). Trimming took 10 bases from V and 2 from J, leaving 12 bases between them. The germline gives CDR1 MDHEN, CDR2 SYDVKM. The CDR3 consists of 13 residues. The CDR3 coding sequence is TGTGCCATAAGGGGGGGCCCCTACAATGAGCAGTTCTTC. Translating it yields CAIRGGPYNEQFF.

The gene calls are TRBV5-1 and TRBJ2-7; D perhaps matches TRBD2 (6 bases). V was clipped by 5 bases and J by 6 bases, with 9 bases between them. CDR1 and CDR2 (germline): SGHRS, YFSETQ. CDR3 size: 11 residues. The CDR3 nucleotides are TGCGCCAGCAGGGAGGGGTCCGAGCAGTACTTC. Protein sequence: CASREGSEQYF.

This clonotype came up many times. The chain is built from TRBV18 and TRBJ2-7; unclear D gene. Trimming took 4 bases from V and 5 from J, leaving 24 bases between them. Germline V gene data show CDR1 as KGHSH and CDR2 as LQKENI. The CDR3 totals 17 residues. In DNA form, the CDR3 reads TGTGCCAGCTCACAGAGTTCGATCGGCAATTTTCAGGACGAGCAGTACTTC. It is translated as CASSQSSIGNFQDEQYF.

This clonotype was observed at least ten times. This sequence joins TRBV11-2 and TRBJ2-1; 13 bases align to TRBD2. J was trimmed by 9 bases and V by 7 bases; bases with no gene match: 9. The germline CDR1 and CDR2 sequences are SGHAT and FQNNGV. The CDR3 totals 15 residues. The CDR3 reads CASIPTSGGQSEQFF. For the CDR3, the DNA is TGTGCCAGCATCCCGACTAGCGGGGGGCAGAGTGAGCAGTTCTTC.

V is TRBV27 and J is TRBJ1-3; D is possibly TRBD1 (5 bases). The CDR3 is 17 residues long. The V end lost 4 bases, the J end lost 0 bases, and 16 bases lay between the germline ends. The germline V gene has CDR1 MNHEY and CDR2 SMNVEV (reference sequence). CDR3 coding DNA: TGTGCCAGCAGTTCTGACAGTTCAAGTCTCTCTGGAAACACCATATATTTT. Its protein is CASSSDSSSLSGNTIYF.

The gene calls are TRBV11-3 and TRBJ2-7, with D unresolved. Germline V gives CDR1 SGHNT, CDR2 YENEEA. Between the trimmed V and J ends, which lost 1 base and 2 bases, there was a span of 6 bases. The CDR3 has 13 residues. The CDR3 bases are TGTGCCAGCAGCTTAGGGGTTACCTACGAGCAGTACTTC. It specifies CASSLGVTYEQYF.

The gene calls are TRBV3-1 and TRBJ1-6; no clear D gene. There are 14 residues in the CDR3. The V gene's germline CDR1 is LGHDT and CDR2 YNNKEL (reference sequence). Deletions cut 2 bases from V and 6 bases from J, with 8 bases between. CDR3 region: CASSQFQTNSPLHF. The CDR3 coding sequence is TGTGCCAGCAGCCAATTTCAAACTAATTCACCCCTCCACTTT.

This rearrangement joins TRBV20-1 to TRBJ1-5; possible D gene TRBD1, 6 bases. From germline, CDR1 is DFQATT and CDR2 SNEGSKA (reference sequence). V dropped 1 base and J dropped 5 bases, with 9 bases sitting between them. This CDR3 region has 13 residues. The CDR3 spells CSARGQVDQPQHF. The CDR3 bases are TGCAGTGCTAGAGGACAGGTTGATCAGCCCCAGCATTTT.

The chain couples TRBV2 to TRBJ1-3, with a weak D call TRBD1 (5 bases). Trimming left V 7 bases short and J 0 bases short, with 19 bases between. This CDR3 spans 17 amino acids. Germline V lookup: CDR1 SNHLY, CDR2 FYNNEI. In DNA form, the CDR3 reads TGTGCCAGCAAGCTCCAGGGAGCGATTCTCTCTGGAAACACCATATATTTT. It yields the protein CASKLQGAILSGNTIYF.

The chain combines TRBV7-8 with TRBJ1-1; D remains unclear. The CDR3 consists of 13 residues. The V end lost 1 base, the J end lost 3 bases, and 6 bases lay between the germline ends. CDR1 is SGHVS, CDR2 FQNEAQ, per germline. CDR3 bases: TGTGCCAGCAGCTTAGAGTGGGACACTGAAGCTTTCTTT. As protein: CASSLEWDTEAFF.

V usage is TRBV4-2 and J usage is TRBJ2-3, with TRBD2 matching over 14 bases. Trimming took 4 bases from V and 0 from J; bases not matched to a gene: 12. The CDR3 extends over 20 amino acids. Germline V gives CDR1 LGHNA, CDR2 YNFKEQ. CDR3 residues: CASSLRFGTSGGPSTDTQYF. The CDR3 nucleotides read TGTGCCAGCAGCCTACGATTTGGGACTAGCGGGGGTCCCAGCACAGATACGCAGTATTTT.

CDR3 residues: CASRNGQGDTEAFF. CDR3 nucleotides: TGTGCCAGCAGGAACGGACAGGGGGACACTGAAGCTTTCTTT. This chain links TRBV28 with TRBJ1-1; 10 bases agree with TRBD1. The CDR3 totals 14 residues. The V gene end was trimmed by 6 bases and the J gene end by 3 bases; junction bases not matched to a gene: 4. Germline assignment: CDR1 MDHEN and CDR2 SYDVKM.

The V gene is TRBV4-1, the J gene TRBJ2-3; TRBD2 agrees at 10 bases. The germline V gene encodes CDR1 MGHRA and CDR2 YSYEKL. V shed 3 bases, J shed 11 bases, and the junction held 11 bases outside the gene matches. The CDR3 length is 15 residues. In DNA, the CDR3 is TGCGCCAGCAGCCAGCTACTAGCGGGGCCCTCGGGGCAGTATTTT. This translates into CASSQLLAGPSGQYF.

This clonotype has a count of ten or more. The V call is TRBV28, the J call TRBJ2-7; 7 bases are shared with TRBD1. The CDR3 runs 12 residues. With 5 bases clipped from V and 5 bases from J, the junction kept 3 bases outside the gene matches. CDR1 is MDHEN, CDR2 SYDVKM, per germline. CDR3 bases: TGTGCCAGCAGTATACAGGGGCACGAGCAGTACTTC. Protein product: CASSIQGHEQYF.

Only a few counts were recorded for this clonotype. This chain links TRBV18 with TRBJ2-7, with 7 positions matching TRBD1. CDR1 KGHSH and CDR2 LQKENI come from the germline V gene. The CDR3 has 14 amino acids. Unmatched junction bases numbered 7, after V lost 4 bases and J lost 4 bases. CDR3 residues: CASSLGQAGYEQYF. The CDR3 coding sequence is TGTGCCAGCTCACTCGGACAGGCCGGTTACGAGCAGTACTTC.